The 9 T cell receptor beta chains below all came from one sample that was sequenced in a study of shared clonotypes between healthy human individuals. The naive CD8 fraction comprised CD45RO-negative cells positively selected for CCR7 and excluded terminally differentiated effector memory CD45RA+ cells. Measured with immunoSEQ multiplex PCR; TCRdb has only the in-frame clones, and not every one. The table records approximately 840,000 clones, just over 95% of them present only once. The sample consisted of naive CD8+ T cells sorted from blood. All receptors derive from a man aged 30 to 45 in good health.

The gene calls are TRBV5-5 and TRBJ2-5; D call uncertain. The CDR3 contains 15 residues. The V gene's germline CDR1 is SGHKS and CDR2 YYEKEE (reference sequence). Deletions cut 0 bases from V and 2 bases from J, with 11 bases between. CDR3 in DNA: TGTGCCAGCAGCTTGGTTCAGATGCTACAAGAGACCCAGTACTTC. It specifies CASSLVQMLQETQYF.

The chain employs TRBV13 and TRBJ2-3; 9 bases match TRBD2. Unmatched junction bases numbered 17, after V lost 4 bases and J lost 6 bases. The CDR3 runs 18 residues. Germline CDR1 is PRHDT and CDR2 is FYEKMQ (reference sequence). CDR3 in amino acids: CASSSSAGGLARVDTQYF. The CDR3, as DNA: TGTGCCAGCAGCTCCTCCGCGGGGGGACTAGCCCGGGTGGATACGCAGTATTTT.

The chain uses TRBV6-6 and TRBJ2-7; 7 nucleotides line up with TRBD1. The CDR3 sequence is 15 residues long. Germline V gives CDR1 MNHNY, CDR2 SVGAGI (reference sequence). The V and J ends lost 6 bases and 4 bases, in that order; junction bases with no gene match: 12. The CDR3 sequence is CASSLIQGSLYEQYF. The CDR3 nucleotides read TGTGCCAGCAGCCTTATACAGGGGAGCCTTTACGAGCAGTACTTC.

V is TRBV5-4 and J is TRBJ2-3; D possibly corresponds to TRBD2 (6 bases). The length of the CDR3 is 15 residues. Trimming shortened V by 2 bases and J by 2 bases, and 12 bases separated the two germline ends. Germline CDR1 SGHNT, CDR2 YYREEE (reference sequence). The CDR3 loop is CASSFRLEATDTQYF. CDR3 nucleotides: TGTGCCAGCAGCTTTAGACTAGAAGCCACAGATACGCAGTATTTT.

This clone was counted a few times. The same CDR3 also results from other DNA sequences found in this sample. The chain is built from TRBV27 and TRBJ2-7, with D perhaps TRBD1 (6 bases). The CDR3 is made up of 13 amino acids. Germline-derived CDR1 and CDR2 are MNHEY and SMNVEV (reference sequence). V lost 6 bases and J lost 3, with 12 bases in between. The CDR3 DNA sequence: TGTGCCAGCAGGTCCAGGGGCGACTACGAGCAGTACTTC. Translation: CASRSRGDYEQYF.

The chain joins TRBV9 to TRBJ2-3; D not resolved. The CDR3 covers 15 residues. Germline-derived CDR1 and CDR2 are SGDLS and YYNGEE. The V and J ends lost 3 bases and 2 bases respectively, with 13 bases between them. CDR3 DNA sequence: TGTGCCAGCAGCGCGGTCGAAAGAGTCACAGATACGCAGTATTTT. This codes for CASSAVERVTDTQYF.

The chain carries TRBV25-1 and TRBJ2-7; D ambiguous. Germline V gene data show CDR1 as MGHDK and CDR2 as SYGVNS. CDR3 length: 14 amino acids. The V and J ends lost 6 bases and 3 bases respectively, with 15 bases between them. The CDR3 nucleotides are TGTGCCAGCAGCTCCGTTGGGGTAATCTACGAGCAGTACTTC. Its translation: CASSSVGVIYEQYF.

A single count supports this clone. This chain uses TRBV28 with TRBJ1-4, with D unclear. Germline CDR1 MDHEN, CDR2 SYDVKM. This CDR3 has 15 residues. The V gene lost 5 bases and the J gene lost 3 bases, with 13 bases spanning the gap. CDR3 residues: CASSVNPRANEKLFF. The CDR3 region has the DNA TGTGCCAGCAGTGTTAATCCTAGGGCTAATGAAAAACTGTTTTTT.

The V call is TRBV7-9, the J call TRBJ1-1; D is uncertain. In germline, CDR1 is SEHNR, CDR2 FQNEAQ (reference sequence). The CDR3 is made up of 13 amino acids. Deletions cut 5 bases from V and 5 bases from J, with 12 bases between. CDR3 sequence reads: CASSPQYGTEAFF. CDR3 nucleotides: TGTGCCAGCAGCCCCCAATATGGGACTGAAGCTTTCTTT.